This T cell receptor beta chain was identified during a study of molecular identifiers for immune sequencing clone quantification. This CDR3 is built from 17 residues. The J segment lost 3 bases and the V segment lost 6 bases, leaving 8 bases of the junction unmatched. CDR1 is MDHEN and CDR2 is SYDVKM in the germline V gene. In TCRdb, the PCR reads were re-called with MiXCR into one record per CDR3 protein. The data hold approximately 630,000 distinct CDR3 sequences, with roughly 27% observed a single time. Notes on the study in general: Barcodes shared by identical TCR molecules could lead to underestimated sizes of highly expanded clones. A single cell's spiked Jurkat TCR RNA was reportedly detectable among roughly 920,000 naive cells.

With respect to this clonotype: Its specificity is not known.

Sequenced sample: naive CD8+ T cells from blood, with Jurkat cell RNA spiked in. Subset noted: FACS-sorted CD8+CD4-CCR7+CD45RA+ naive T cells. J is TRBJ2-1 and V is TRBV28; 13 bases are shared with TRBD2. This receptor was obtained from a human donor in good health. Some libraries in this study had Jurkat cell RNA spiked in. The CDR3 reads CASRPTSGRAFYNEQFF. The CDR3 DNA is TGTGCCAGCAGGCCCACTAGCGGGAGGGCCTTCTACAATGAGCAGTTCTTC. The whole variable domain, filled in from reference TRBV28 and TRBJ2-1, reads DVKVTQSSRYLVKRTGEKVFLECVQDMDHENMFWYRQDPGLGLRLIYFSYDVKMKEKGDIPEGYSVSREKKERFSLILESASTNQTSMYLCASRPTSGRAFYNEQFFGPGTRLTVL.